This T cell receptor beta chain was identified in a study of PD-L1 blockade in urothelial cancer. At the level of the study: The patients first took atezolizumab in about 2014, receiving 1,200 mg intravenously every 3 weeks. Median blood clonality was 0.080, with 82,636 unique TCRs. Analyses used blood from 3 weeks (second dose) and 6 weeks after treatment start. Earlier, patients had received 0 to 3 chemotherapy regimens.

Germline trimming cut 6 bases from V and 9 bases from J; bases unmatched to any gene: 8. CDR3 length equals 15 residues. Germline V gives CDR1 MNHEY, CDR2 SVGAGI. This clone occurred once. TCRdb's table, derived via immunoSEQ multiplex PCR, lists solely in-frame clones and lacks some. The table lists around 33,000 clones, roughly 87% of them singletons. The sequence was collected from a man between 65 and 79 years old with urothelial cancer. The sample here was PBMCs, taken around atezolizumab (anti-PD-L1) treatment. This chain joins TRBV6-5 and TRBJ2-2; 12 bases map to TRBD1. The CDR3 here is CASRGWGQGARELFF. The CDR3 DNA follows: TGTGCCAGCAGGGGGTGGGGACAGGGGGCTCGGGAGCTGTTTTTT.